A selection of T cell receptor beta chains follows, all from one sample in a study of blood T cell repertoires in COVID-19. Libraries were prepared by immunoSEQ multiplex PCR; TCRdb keeps only in-frame clonotypes and omits some of them. The sample yields 300,000 to 400,000 clones, roughly 90% seen once. The sample taken for sequencing was peripheral blood. The receptor source for this set is a man aged 30-40 years with COVID-19, enrolled during active disease. The CDR3 runs from the conserved cysteine through the conserved F or W. The order of the fields is clone size, D gene, V gene, J gene, CDR3 DNA, CDR3 protein. A D gene is named only where the DNA matches it firmly. Rows may omit the clone size; those that give it use once, few, many or a size class.

size: NA; D: NA; V: TRBV11-3; J: TRBJ1-1; DNA: TGTGCCAGCAGCCCCACAGGGAACCCTGAAGCTTTCTTT; CDR3: CASSPTGNPEAFF
size: NA; D: NA; V: TRBV4-1; J: TRBJ2-7; DNA: TGCGCCAGCACCCGTGAGGCGGGGTTCTCCTACGAGCAGTACTTC; CDR3: CASTREAGFSYEQYF
size: NA; D: NA; V: TRBV5-4; J: TRBJ2-3; DNA: TGTGCCAGCAGCTCCGCCTCCTCCTCGGACACAAGCACAGATACGCAGTATTTT; CDR3: CASSSASSSDTSTDTQYF
size: NA; D: NA; V: TRBV7-2; J: TRBJ2-1; DNA: TGTGCCAGCAGCTTAGAAAGTTACATGTACAATGAGCAGTTCTTC; CDR3: CASSLESYMYNEQFF
size: NA; D: TRBD1; V: TRBV18; J: TRBJ2-5; DNA: TGTGCCAGCTCACCCGTCACCGGGACAGGGGCCGTACAAGAGACCCAGTACTTC; CDR3: CASSPVTGTGAVQETQYF
size: NA; D: NA; V: TRBV28; J: TRBJ2-1; DNA: TGTGCCACCCACAACAATGAGCAGTTCTTC; CDR3: CATHNNEQFF
size: NA; D: NA; V: TRBV25-1; J: TRBJ2-2; DNA: TGTGCCAGCAGTGAACGGAACACCGGGGAGCTGTTTTTT; CDR3: CASSERNTGELFF
size: NA; D: NA; V: TRBV5-6; J: TRBJ1-2; DNA: TGTGCCAGCAGAGAACGCACACCAGCTAACTATGGCTACACCTTC; CDR3: CASRERTPANYGYTF
size: NA; D: NA; V: TRBV3-1/TRBV3-2; J: TRBJ2-7; DNA: TGTGCCAGCAGCCAAGGAGTAGGACTCCTTGCCTACGAGCAGTACTTC; CDR3: CASSQGVGLLAYEQYF
size: once; D: NA; V: TRBV5-4; J: TRBJ2-7; DNA: TGTGCCAGCAGCCTCCTAGCCACCACACAGGGCGAGCAGTACTTC; CDR3: CASSLLATTQGEQYF
size: once; D: NA; V: TRBV27; J: TRBJ2-4; DNA: TGTGCCAGCAGTTTAAACACGGTCGGGGCCAAAAACATTCAGTACTTC; CDR3: CASSLNTVGAKNIQYF
size: once; D: TRBD1; V: TRBV25-1; J: TRBJ1-6; DNA: TGTGCCAGCGGACAGGGTAATAATTCACCCCTCCACTTT; CDR3: CASGQGNNSPLHF
size: NA; D: NA; V: TRBV19; J: TRBJ2-7; DNA: TGTGCCAGTAGTATGGAGGGAAGGGAGCAGTACTTC; CDR3: CASSMEGREQYF
size: few; D: NA; V: TRBV15; J: TRBJ2-4; DNA: TGTGCCACCAGCGGAGGGGCTGACAGGGTCGAGAAAAACATTCAGTACTTC; CDR3: CATSGGADRVEKNIQYF
size: NA; D: NA; V: TRBV6-2/TRBV6-3; J: TRBJ1-2; DNA: TGTGCCAGCAGTTACCCGGCCAGGGCTAACTATGGCTACACCTTC; CDR3: CASSYPARANYGYTF
size: once; D: NA; V: TRBV11-2; J: TRBJ2-7; DNA: TGTGCCAGCAGCGTGAGGACAGCGAGGAGCTCTGAGCAGTACTTC; CDR3: CASSVRTARSSEQYF
size: NA; D: NA; V: TRBV7-7; J: TRBJ2-7; DNA: TGTGCCAGCAGCTTAGCAGGACAGCCTAACGAGCAGTACTTC; CDR3: CASSLAGQPNEQYF
size: few; D: NA; V: TRBV24-1; J: TRBJ2-5; DNA: TGTGCCACCAGTGACCCTCTTGGGCCTCAAGAGACCCAGTACTTC; CDR3: CATSDPLGPQETQYF
size: NA; D: TRBD1; V: TRBV24-1; J: TRBJ1-4; DNA: TGTGCCACCAGTGACGGACAGGGAACTAATGAAAAACTGTTTTTT; CDR3: CATSDGQGTNEKLFF
size: NA; D: TRBD1; V: TRBV11-3; J: TRBJ2-2; DNA: TGTGCCAGCACCTCACAGGGGGCGAGCACCGGGGAGCTGTTTTTT; CDR3: CASTSQGASTGELFF
size: NA; D: TRBD1; V: TRBV3-1/TRBV3-2; J: TRBJ1-1; DNA: TGTGCCAGCAGCCAAGAGACAGGGGAGAACACTGAAGCTTTCTTT; CDR3: CASSQETGENTEAFF
size: NA; D: NA; V: TRBV30; J: TRBJ1-5; DNA: TGTGCCTGGGGGGGACAATATAGCAATCAGCCCCAGCATTTT; CDR3: CAWGGQYSNQPQHF
size: NA; D: NA; V: TRBV28; J: TRBJ2-3; DNA: TGTGCCAGCAGTTTAGAGGGGGGCACAGATACGCAGTATTTT; CDR3: CASSLEGGTDTQYF
size: NA; D: NA; V: TRBV19; J: TRBJ1-5; DNA: TGTGCCAGTAGTATTGGCGGAATTCAGCCCCAGCATTTT; CDR3: CASSIGGIQPQHF
size: NA; D: NA; V: TRBV25-1; J: TRBJ2-6; DNA: TGTGCCAGCAGTGGGTTTAGCTCTGGGGCCAACGTCCTGACTTTC; CDR3: CASSGFSSGANVLTF
size: NA; D: NA; V: TRBV5-1; J: TRBJ2-3; DNA: TGCGCCAGCAGCTTGGGCTGGGGCATGAGCACAGATACGCAGTATTTT; CDR3: CASSLGWGMSTDTQYF
size: NA; D: TRBD2; V: TRBV19; J: TRBJ2-5; DNA: TGTGCCAGTAGCGCCGGACTAGCGGGAGCGGGCGAGACCCAGTACTTC; CDR3: CASSAGLAGAGETQYF
size: NA; D: TRBD2; V: TRBV5-1; J: TRBJ2-3; DNA: TGCGCCAGCAGCGCCGATACTAGCGGGACGGGAGATACGCAGTATTTT; CDR3: CASSADTSGTGDTQYF
size: NA; D: NA; V: TRBV21-1; J: TRBJ2-7; DNA: TGTGCCAGCAGCAAAGCCGTAGGGACTAGCGGGAGGGTCCATTACGAGCAGTACTTC; CDR3: CASSKAVGTSGRVHYEQYF
size: NA; D: TRBD1; V: TRBV6-2/TRBV6-3; J: TRBJ1-1; DNA: TGTGCCAGCAGCTATAACAGGGGGGGGAGCACTGAAGCTTTCTTT; CDR3: CASSYNRGGSTEAFF